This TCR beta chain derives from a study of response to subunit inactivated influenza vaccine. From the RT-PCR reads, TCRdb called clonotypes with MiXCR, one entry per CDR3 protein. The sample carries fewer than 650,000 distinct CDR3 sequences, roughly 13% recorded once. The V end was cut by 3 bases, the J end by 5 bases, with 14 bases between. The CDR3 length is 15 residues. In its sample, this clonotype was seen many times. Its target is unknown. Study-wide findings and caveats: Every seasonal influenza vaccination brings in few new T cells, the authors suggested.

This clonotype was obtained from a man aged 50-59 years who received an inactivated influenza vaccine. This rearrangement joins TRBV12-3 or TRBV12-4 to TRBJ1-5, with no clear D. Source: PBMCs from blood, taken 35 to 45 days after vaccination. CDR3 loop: CASSFGSPKDQPQHF. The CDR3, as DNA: TGTGCCAGCAGTTTTGGGTCGCCGAAGGATCAGCCCCAGCATTTT.